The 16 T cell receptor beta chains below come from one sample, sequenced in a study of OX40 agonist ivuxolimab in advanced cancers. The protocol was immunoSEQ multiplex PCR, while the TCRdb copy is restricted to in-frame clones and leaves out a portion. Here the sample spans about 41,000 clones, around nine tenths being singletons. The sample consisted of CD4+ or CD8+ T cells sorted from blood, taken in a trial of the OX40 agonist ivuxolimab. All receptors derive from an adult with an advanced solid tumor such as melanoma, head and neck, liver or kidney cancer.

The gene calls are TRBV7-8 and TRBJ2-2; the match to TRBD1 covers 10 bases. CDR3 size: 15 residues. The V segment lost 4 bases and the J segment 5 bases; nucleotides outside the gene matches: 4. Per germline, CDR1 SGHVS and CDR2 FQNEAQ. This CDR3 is CASSSRDRGTGELFF. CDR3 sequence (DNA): TGTGCCAGCAGCTCCCGGGACAGGGGAACCGGGGAGCTGTTTTTT.

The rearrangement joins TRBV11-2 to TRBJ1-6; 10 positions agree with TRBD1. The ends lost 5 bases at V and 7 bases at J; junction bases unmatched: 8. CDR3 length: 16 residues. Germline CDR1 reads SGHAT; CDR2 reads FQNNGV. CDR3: CASSRSGTGVNSPLHF. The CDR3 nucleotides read TGTGCCAGCAGCCGCTCCGGGACAGGGGTGAATTCACCCCTCCACTTT.

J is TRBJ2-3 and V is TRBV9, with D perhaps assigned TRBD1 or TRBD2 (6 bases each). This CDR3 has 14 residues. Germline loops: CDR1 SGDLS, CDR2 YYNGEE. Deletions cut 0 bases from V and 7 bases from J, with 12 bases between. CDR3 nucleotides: TGTGCCAGCAGCGTAGACCCGGGGGCAAATACGCAGTATTTT. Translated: CASSVDPGANTQYF.

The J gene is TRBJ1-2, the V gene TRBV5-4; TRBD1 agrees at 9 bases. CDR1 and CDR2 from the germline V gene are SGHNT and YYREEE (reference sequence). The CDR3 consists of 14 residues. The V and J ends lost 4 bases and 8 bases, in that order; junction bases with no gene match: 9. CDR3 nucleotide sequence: TGTGCCAGCAGCCTCCGGGACAGGGCATTAGGCTACACCTTC. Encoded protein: CASSLRDRALGYTF.

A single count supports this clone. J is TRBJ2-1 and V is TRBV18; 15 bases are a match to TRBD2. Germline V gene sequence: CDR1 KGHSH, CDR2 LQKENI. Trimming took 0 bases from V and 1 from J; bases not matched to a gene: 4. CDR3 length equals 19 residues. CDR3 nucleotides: TGTGCCAGCTCACCACCCGGGACTAGCGGGAGGACGTCCTACAATGAGCAGTTCTTC. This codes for CASSPPGTSGRTSYNEQFF. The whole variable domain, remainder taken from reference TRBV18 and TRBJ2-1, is NAGVMQNPRHLVRRRGQEARLRCSPMKGHSHVYWYRQLPEEGLKFMVYLQKENIIDESGMPKERFSAEFPKEGPSILRIQQVVRGDSAAYFCASSPPGTSGRTSYNEQFFGPGTRLTVL.

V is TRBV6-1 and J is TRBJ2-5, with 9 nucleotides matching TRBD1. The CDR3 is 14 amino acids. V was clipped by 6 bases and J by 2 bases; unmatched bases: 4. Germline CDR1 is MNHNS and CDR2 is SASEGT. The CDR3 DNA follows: TGTGCCAGCAGCCTCGGACAGGGGCAAGAGACCCAGTACTTC. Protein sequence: CASSLGQGQETQYF.

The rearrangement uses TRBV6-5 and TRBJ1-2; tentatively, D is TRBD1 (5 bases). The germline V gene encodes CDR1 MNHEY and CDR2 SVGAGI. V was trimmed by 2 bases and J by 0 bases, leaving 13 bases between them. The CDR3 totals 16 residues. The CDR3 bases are TGTGCCAGCAGTTACCGTTGGGGGGGGACTAACTATGGCTACACCTTC. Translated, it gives CASSYRWGGTNYGYTF.

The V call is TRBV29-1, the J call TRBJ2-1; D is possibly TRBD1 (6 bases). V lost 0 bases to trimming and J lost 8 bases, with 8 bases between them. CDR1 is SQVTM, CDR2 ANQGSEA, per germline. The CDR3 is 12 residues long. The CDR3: CSVEETGYEQFF. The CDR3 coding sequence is TGCAGCGTTGAAGAAACAGGGTATGAGCAGTTCTTC.

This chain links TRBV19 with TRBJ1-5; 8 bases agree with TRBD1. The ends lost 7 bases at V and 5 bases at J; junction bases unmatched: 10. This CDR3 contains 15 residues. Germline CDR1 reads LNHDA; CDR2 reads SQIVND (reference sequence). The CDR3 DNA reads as TGTGCCAGTACCCGGACAGGGAGTGGGGATCAGCCCCAGCATTTT. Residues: CASTRTGSGDQPQHF.

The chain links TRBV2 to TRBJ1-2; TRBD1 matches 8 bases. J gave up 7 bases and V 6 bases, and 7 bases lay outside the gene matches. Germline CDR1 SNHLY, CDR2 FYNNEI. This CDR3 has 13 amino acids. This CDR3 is CASRDRVGGGYTF. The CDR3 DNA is TGTGCCAGCAGGGACAGGGTTGGCGGTGGCTACACCTTC.

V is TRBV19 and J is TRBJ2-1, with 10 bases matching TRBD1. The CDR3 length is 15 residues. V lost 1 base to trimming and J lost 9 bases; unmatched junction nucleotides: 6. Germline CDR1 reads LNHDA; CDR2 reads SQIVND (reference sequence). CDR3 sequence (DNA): TGTGCCAGTAGTATAGGGGACAGGGGTTTGAGTGAGCAGTTCTTC. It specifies CASSIGDRGLSEQFF. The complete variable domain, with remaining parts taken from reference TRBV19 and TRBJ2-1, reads DGGITQSPKYLFRKEGQNVTLSCEQNLNHDAMYWYRQDPGQGLRLIYYSQIVNDFQKGDIAEGYSVSREKKESFPLTVTSAQKNPTAFYLCASSIGDRGLSEQFFGPGTRLTVL.

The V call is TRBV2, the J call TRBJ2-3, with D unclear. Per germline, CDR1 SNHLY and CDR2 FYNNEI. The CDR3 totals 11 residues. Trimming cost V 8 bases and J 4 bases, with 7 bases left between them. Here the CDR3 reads CASDRSDTQYF. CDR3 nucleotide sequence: TGTGCCAGCGACCGATCAGATACGCAGTATTTT.

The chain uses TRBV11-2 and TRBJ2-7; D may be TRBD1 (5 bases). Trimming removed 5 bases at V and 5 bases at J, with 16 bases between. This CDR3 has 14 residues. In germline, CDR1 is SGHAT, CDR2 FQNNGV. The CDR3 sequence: CASSPVGRVNEQYF. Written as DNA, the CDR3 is TGTGCCAGCAGCCCCGTGGGCAGGGTTAACGAGCAGTACTTC.

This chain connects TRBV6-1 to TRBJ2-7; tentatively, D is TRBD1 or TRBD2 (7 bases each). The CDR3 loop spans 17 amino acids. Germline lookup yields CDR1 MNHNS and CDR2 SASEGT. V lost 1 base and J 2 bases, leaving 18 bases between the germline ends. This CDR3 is CASSEVSAGQTPYEQYF. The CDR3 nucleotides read TGTGCCAGCAGTGAAGTTTCAGCGGGACAGACCCCCTACGAGCAGTACTTC.

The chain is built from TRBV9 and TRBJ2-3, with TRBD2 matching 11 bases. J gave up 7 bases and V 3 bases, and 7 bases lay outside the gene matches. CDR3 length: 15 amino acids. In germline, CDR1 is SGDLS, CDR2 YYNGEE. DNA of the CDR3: TGTGCCAGCAGCGCGGAGGGGACTAGCGGTTATACGCAGTATTTT. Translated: CASSAEGTSGYTQYF.

In DNA form, the CDR3 reads TGTGCCAGCAGCTTAAATTGGGCAGGTGGGGAGACCCAGTACTTC. As protein: CASSLNWAGGETQYF. This chain uses TRBV7-8 with TRBJ2-5; no reliable D call. Trimming stripped 2 bases from V and 5 bases from J, with 15 bases between. Germline loops: CDR1 SGHVS, CDR2 FQNEAQ. CDR3 length equals 15 residues.